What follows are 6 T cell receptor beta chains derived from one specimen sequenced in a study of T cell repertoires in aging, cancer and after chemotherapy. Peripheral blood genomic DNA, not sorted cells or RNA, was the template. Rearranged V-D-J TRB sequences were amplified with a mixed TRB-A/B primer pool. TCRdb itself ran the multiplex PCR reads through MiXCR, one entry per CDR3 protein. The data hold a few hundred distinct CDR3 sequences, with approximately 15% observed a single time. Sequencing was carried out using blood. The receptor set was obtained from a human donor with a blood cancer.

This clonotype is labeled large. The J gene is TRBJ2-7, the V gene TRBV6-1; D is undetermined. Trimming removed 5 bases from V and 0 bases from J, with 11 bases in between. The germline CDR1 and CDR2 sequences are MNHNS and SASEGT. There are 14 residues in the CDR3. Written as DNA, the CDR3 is TGTGCCAGCAGTTCCGCTTCATACTCCTACGAGCAGTACTTC. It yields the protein CASSSASYSYEQYF.

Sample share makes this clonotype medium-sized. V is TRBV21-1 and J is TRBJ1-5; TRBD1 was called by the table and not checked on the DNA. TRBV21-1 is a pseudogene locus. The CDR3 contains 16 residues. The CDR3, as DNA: TGTGCCAGCAAGATCCCGTGGGGGATGTACGGTCAGCCCCAGCATTTT. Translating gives CASKIPWGMYGQPQHF.

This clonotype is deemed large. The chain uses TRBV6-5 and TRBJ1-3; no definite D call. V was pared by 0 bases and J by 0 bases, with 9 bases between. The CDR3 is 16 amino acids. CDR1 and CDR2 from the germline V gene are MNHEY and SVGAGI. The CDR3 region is CASSYSNTHSGNTIYF. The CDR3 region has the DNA TGTGCCAGCAGTTACTCGAACACACACTCTGGAAACACCATATATTTT.

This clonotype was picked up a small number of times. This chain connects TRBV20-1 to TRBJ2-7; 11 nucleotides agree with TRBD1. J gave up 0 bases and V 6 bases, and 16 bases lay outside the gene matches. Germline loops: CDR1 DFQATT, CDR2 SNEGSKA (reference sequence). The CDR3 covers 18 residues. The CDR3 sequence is CSATALGQGGVSSYEQYF. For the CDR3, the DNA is TGCAGTGCCACCGCCCTGGGACAGGGGGGCGTTAGCTCCTACGAGCAGTACTTC.

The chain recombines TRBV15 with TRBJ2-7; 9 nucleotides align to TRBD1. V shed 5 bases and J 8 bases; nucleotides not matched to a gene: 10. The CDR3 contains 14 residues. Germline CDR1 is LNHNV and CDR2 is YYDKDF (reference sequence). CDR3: CATSPAGTGTKQYF. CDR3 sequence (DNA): TGTGCCACCAGCCCCGCCGGGACAGGGACCAAGCAGTACTTC. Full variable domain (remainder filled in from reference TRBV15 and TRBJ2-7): DAMVIQNPRYQVTQFGKPVTLSCSQTLNHNVMYWYQQKSSQAPKLLFHYYDKDFNNEADTPDNFQSRRPNTSFCFLDIRSPGLGDTAMYLCATSPAGTGTKQYFGPGTRLTVT.

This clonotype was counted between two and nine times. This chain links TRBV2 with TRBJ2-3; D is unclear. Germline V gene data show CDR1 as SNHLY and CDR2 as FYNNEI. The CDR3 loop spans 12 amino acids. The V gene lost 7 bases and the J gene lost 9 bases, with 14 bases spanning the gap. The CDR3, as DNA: TGTGCCAGCACTTCGGACGGAGCCACGCAGTATTTT. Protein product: CASTSDGATQYF. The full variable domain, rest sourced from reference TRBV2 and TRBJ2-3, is EPEVTQTPSHQVTQMGQEVILRCVPISNHLYFYWYRQILGQKVEFLVSFYNNEISEKSEIFDDQFSVERPDGSNFTLKIRSTKLEDSAMYFCASTSDGATQYFGPGTRLTVL.